This T cell receptor beta chain was sequenced during a study of blood T cell repertoires in COVID-19. Study as a whole: The samples span acute and convalescent COVID-19 from the United States, Italy and Spain. Sources were T cells, B-cell-depleted T cells, or PBMCs; the material itself was cDNA or gDNA.

The CDR3 is made up of 15 amino acids. Looked up from germline, CDR1 is MNHEY and CDR2 is SVGAGI. V lost 6 bases and J lost 2; bases outside the gene matches: 4. Original analysis: Amplification from reference gene primers served as the basis for estimated nucleated cell counts. This table comes from immunoSEQ multiplex PCR, and its TCRdb copy is limited to in-frame clones, with some not included. That table furnishes V, J and clone size, whereas the DNA furnished D and trimming. The sample comprises about 210,000 clones, 70% to 90% of which are singletons, and 0.72% rests with the top ten. The clonotype comes from a man aged 35-49 years with acute or convalescent COVID-19. The sequenced material came from peripheral blood. V is TRBV6-5 and J is TRBJ2-1, with 10 bases that match TRBD1. CDR3 in amino acids: CASSDDRGPYNEQFF. The CDR3 region has the DNA TGTGCCAGCAGCGACGACAGGGGGCCCTACAATGAGCAGTTCTTC.